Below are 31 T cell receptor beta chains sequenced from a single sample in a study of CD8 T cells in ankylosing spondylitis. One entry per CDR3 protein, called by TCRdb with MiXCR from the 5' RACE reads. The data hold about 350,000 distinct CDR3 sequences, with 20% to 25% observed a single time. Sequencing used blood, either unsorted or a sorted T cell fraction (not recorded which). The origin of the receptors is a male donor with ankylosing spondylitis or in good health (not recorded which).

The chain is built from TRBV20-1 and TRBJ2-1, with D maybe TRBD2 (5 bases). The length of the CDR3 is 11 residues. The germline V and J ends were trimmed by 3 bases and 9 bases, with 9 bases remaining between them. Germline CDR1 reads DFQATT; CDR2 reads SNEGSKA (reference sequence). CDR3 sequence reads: CSASEGVEQFF. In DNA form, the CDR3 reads TGCAGTGCTAGTGAGGGCGTTGAGCAGTTCTTC.

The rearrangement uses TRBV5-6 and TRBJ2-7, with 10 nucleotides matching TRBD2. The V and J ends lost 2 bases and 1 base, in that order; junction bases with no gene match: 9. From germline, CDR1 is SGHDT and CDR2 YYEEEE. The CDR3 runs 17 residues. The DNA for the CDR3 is TGTGCCAGCAGCTTAGGGGCTAGCGGGGGCCTTTCCTACGAGCAGTACTTC. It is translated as CASSLGASGGLSYEQYF.

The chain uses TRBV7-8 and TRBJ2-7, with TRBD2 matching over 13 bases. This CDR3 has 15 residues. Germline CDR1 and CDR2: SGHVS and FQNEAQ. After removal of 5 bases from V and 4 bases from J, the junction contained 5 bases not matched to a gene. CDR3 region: CASSPGTSGAYEQYF. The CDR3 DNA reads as TGTGCCAGCAGCCCCGGGACTAGCGGGGCATACGAGCAGTACTTC.

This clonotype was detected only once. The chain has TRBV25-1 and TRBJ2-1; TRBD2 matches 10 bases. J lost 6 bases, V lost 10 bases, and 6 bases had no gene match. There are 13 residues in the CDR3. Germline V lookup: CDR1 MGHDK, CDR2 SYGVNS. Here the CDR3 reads CATGTSVSNEQFF. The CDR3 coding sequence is TGTGCCACCGGGACTAGCGTCTCCAATGAGCAGTTCTTC.

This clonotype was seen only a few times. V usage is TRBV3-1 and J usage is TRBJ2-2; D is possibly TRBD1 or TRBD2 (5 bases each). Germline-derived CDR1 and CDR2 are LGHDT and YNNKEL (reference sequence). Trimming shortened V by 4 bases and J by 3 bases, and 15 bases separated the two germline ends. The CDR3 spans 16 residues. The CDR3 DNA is TGTGCCAGCAGCCCCTTCAGGGACCTTTACACCGGGGAGCTGTTTTTT. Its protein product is CASSPFRDLYTGELFF. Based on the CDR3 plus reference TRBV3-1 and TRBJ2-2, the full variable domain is DTAVSQTPKYLVTQMGNDKSIKCEQNLGHDTMYWYKQDSKKFLKIMFSYNNKELIINETVPNRFSPKSPDKAHLNLHINSLELGDSAVYFCASSPFRDLYTGELFFGEGSRLTVL.

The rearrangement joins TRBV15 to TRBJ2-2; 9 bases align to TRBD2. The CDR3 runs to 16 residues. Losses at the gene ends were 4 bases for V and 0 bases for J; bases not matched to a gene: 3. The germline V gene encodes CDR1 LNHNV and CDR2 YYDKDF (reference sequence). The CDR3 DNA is TGTGCCACCAGCACCTCTAGCGGGGCGAACACCGGGGAGCTGTTTTTT. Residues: CATSTSSGANTGELFF.

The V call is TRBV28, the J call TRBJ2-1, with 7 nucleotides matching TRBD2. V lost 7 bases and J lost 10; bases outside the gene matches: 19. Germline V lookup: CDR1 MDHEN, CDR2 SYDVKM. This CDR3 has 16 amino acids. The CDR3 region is CASKEGRGSPGEEQFF. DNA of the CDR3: TGTGCCAGCAAAGAGGGGCGGGGGTCCCCTGGGGAGGAGCAGTTCTTC.

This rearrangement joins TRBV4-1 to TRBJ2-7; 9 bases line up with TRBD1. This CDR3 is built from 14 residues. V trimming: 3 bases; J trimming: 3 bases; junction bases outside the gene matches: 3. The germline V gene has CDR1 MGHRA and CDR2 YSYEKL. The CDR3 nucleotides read TGCGCCAGCAGCCATCCGGGACAGGGCTACGAGCAGTACTTC. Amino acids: CASSHPGQGYEQYF.

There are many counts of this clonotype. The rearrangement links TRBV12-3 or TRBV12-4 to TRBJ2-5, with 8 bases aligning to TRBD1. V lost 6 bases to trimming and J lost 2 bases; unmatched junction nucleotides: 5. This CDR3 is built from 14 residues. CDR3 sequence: CASSFGQGQETQYF. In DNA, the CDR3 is TGTGCCAGCAGCTTTGGACAGGGACAAGAGACCCAGTACTTC.

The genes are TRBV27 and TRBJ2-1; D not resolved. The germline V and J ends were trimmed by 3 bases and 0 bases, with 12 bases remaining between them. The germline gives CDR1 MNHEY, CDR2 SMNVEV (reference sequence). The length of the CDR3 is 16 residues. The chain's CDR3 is CASSFDSLTSYNEQFF. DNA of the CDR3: TGTGCCAGCAGTTTCGATTCGCTGACCTCCTACAATGAGCAGTTCTTC.

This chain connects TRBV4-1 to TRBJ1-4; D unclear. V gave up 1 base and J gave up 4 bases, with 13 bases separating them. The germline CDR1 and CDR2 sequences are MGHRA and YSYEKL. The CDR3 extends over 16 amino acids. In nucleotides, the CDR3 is TGCGCCAGCAGCCAAGTGCGTGGGAGGGTTAATGAAAAACTGTTTTTT. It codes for CASSQVRGRVNEKLFF.

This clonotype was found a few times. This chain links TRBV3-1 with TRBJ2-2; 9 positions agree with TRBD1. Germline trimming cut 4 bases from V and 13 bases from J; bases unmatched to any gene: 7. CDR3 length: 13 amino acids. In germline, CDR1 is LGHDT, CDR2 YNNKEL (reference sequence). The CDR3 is CASSLTGGAVLFF. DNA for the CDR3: TGTGCCAGCAGCCTAACAGGGGGCGCGGTGCTGTTTTTT.

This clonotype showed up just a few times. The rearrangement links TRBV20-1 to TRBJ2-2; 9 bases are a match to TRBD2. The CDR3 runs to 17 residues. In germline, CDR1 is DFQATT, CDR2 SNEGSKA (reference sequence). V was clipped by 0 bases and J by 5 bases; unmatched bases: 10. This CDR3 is CSARDFEAGGGTGELFF. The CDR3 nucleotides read TGCAGTGCTAGAGATTTTGAAGCGGGGGGAGGAACCGGGGAGCTGTTTTTT.

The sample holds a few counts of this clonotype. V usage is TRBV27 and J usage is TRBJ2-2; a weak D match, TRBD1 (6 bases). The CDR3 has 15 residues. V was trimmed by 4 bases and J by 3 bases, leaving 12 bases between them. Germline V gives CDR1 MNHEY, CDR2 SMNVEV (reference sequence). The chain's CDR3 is CASSSRDTHTGELFF. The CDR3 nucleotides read TGTGCCAGCAGTTCCCGGGACACCCACACCGGGGAGCTGTTTTTT.

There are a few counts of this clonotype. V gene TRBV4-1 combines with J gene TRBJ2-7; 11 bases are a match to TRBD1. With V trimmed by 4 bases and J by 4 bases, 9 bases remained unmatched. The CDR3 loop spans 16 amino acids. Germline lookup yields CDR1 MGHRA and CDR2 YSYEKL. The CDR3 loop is CASSRPTGQGGYEQYF. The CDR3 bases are TGCGCCAGCAGCCGCCCGACGGGACAGGGGGGTTACGAGCAGTACTTC.

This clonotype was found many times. The CDR3 here is CASSLAANTEAFF. The CDR3 DNA reads TGTGCCAGCAGTTTGGCGGCGAACACTGAAGCTTTCTTT. V and J are TRBV27 and TRBJ1-1; D gene uncertain. The CDR3 has 13 amino acids. Germline CDR1 and CDR2: MNHEY and SMNVEV (reference sequence). V was pared by 3 bases and J by 1 base, with 6 bases between.

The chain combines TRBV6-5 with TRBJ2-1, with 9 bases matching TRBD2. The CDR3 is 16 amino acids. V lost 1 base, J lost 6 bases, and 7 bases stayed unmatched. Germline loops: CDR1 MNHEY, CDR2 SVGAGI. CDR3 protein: CASSYFSGGRGNEQFF. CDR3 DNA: TGTGCCAGCAGTTACTTCAGCGGGGGGAGGGGCAATGAGCAGTTCTTC.

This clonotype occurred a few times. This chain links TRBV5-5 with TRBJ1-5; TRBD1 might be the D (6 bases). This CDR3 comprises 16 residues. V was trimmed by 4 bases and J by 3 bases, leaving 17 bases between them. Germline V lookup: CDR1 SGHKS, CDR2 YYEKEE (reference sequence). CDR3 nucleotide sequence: TGTGCCAGCAGCCGAAGTAGCCGGGACACCAATCAGCCCCAGCATTTT. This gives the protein CASSRSSRDTNQPQHF.

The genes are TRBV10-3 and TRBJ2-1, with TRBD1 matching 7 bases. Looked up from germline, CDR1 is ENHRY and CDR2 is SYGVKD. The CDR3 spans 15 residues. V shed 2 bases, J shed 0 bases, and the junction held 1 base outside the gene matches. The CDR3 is CAISETGVSYNEQFF. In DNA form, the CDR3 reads TGTGCCATCAGTGAGACAGGGGTCTCCTACAATGAGCAGTTCTTC.

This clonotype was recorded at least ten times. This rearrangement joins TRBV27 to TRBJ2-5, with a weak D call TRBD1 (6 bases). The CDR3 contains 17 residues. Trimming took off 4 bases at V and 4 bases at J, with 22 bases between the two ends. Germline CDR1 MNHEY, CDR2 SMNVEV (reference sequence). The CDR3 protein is CASSSILPPGDRETQYF. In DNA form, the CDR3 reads TGTGCCAGCAGTTCGATTTTACCCCCAGGGGATAGAGAGACCCAGTACTTC.

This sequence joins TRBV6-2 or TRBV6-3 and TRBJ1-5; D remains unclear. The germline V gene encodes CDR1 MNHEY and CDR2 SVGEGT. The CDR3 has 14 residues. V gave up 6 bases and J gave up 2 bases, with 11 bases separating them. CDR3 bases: TGTGCCAGCAGGTCGTCGACGGGCAATCAGCCCCAGCATTTT. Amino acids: CASRSSTGNQPQHF.

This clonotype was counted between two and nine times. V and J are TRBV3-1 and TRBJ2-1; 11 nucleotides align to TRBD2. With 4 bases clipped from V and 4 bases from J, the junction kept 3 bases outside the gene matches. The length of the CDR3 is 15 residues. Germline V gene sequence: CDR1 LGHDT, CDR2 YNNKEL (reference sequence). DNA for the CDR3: TGTGCCAGCAGCCGACTAGCGGGGTATTACAATGAGCAGTTCTTC. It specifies CASSRLAGYYNEQFF.

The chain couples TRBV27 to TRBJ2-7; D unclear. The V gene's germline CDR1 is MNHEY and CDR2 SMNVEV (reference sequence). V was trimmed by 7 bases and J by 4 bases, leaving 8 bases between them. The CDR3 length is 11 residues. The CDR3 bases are TGTGCCAGCAAAGGAGAGTACGAGCAGTACTTC. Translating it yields CASKGEYEQYF.

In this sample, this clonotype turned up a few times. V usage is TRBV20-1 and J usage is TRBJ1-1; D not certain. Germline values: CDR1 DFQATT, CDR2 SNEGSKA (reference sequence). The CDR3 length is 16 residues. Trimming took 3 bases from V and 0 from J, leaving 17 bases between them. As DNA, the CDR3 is TGCAGTGCTAGGGGTCCACAGCTCGAGATGAACACTGAAGCTTTCTTT. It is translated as CSARGPQLEMNTEAFF.

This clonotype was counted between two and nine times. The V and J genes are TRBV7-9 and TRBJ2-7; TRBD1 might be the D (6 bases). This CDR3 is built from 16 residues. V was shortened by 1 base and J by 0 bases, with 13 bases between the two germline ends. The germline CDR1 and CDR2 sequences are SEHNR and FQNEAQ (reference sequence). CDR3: CASSLEPGASSYEQYF. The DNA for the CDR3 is TGTGCCAGCAGCTTAGAACCAGGGGCCAGCTCCTACGAGCAGTACTTC.

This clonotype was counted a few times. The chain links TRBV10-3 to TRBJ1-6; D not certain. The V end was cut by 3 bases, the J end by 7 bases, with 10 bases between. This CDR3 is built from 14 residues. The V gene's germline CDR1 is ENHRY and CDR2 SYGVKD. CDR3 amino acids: CAISDPVGNSPLHF. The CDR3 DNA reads TGTGCCATCAGTGATCCAGTCGGGAATTCACCCCTCCACTTT.

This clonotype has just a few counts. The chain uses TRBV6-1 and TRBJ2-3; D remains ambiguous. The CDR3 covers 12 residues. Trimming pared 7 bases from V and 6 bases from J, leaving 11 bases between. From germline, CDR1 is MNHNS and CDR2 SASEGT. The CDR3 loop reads CASKGRADTQYF. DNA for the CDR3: TGTGCCAGCAAAGGGCGTGCGGATACGCAGTATTTT.

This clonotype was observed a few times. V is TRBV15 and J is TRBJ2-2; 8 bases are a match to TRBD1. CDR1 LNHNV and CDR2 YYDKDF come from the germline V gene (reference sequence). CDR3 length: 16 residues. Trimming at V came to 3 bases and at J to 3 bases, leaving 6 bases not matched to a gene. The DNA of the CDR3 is TGTGCCACCAGCAGCCAGGACAGGGAGGACACCGGGGAGCTGTTTTTT. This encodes CATSSQDREDTGELFF.

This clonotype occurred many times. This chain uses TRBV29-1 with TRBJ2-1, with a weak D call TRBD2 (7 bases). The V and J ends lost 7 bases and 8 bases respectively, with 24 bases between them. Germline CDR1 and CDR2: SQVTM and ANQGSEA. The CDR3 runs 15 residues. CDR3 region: CSASPWGGLVDEQFF. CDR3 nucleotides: TGCAGCGCATCTCCCTGGGGGGGCCTTGTGGATGAGCAGTTCTTC.

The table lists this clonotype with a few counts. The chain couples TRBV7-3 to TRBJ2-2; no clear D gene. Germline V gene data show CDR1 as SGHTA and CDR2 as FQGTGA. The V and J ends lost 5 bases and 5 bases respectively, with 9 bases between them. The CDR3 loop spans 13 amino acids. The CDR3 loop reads CASSDLGTGELFF. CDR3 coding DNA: TGTGCCAGCAGCGACCTCGGTACCGGGGAGCTGTTTTTT.

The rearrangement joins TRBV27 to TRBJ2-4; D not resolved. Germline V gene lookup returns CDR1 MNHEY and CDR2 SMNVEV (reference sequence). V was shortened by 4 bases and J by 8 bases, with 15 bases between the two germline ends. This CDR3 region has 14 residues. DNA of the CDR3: TGTGCCAGCAGTTCAAACCCCATTGCAGACATTCAGTACTTC. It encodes CASSSNPIADIQYF.